The sequence of this T cell receptor beta chain was determined in a study of cytotoxic CD8 clonotypes in ibrutinib-treated CLL. The CDR3 totals 14 residues. Unmatched junction bases numbered 9, after V lost 6 bases and J lost 6 bases. Per germline, CDR1 MNHEY and CDR2 SMNVEV (reference sequence). Method: immunoSEQ multiplex PCR; TCRdb's copy keeps in-frame clones and lacks some. The data contain fewer than 400,000 clones, about 61% of them singletons. The chain is built from TRBV27 and TRBJ2-3; 7 bases line up with TRBD2. The receptor was derived from a human donor with chronic lymphocytic leukemia. The sequenced sample was PBMCs, obtained after 36 months of ibrutinib treatment. The CDR3, as DNA: TGTGCCAGCAGGCCCACTAGCGTCGGCGATACGCAGTATTTT. This codes for CASRPTSVGDTQYF.